Below are 27 T cell receptor beta chains sequenced from a single sample in a study of spatial heterogeneity in lung cancer. Study-level results: Tracking of tumor mutation counts was seen in expanded intratumoral alpha and beta TCR counts.

The antigens for these receptors are not known. MiXCR, run by TCRdb on the 5' RACE reads, gives a single entry per CDR3 protein. The sample records about 11,000 distinct CDR3 sequences, more than 4.5% being singletons. Time point denoted: sample taken at primary tumor resection. The sequences come from lung tumor tissue, collected at surgery. These receptors all come from a male donor with early-stage non-small cell lung cancer.

This clonotype was seen a handful of times. Found in a library prepared for alpha chains, this beta chain is an off-target read, and its abundance has little meaning. The chain is built from TRBV6-2 or TRBV6-3 and TRBJ1-3; D gene ambiguous. The CDR3 totals 14 residues. From germline, CDR1 is MNHEY and CDR2 SVGEGT. V lost 7 bases, J lost 10 bases, and 20 bases lay in between. In nucleotides, the CDR3 is TGTGCCAGCACCTCGACCCTACCTGGAGGAACCATATATTTT. As protein: CASTSTLPGGTIYF.

This clonotype counts as medium-sized (0.01 to 0.1%). This beta chain came through as a stray read in a library set up for alpha chains, and its size says little. J is TRBJ1-1 and V is TRBV2; D unresolved. The CDR3 consists of 14 residues. Germline V gene sequence: CDR1 SNHLY, CDR2 FYNNEI. V was clipped by 7 bases and J by 3 bases, with 15 bases between them. The CDR3 region has the DNA TGTGCCAGCAAGACCGAATTGTTGCACACTGAAGCTTTCTTT. Translation: CASKTELLHTEAFF.

This clonotype was seen ten or more times. Since it is a stray read in a library aimed at alpha chains, this beta chain has a size that is not meaningful. In DNA form, the CDR3 reads TGTGCCAGCAGCCCTAGCGGGTATGAGCAGTTCTTC. It specifies CASSPSGYEQFF. V is TRBV11-2 and J is TRBJ2-1, with TRBD2 matching over 8 bases. The length of the CDR3 is 12 residues. The germline CDR1 and CDR2 sequences are SGHAT and FQNNGV. Trimming at V came to 5 bases and at J to 8 bases, leaving 2 bases not matched to a gene.

Notes on this clonotype: This beta chain is a stray sequence in a library constructed for alpha chains; its clone size is not meaningful. The V call is TRBV6-1, the J call TRBJ1-6, with 10 bases aligning to TRBD1. V shed 7 bases and J 10 bases; nucleotides not matched to a gene: 10. The CDR3 contains 15 residues. Germline CDR1 and CDR2: MNHNS and SASEGT. CDR3 loop: CASTGTGASSSPLHF. The CDR3 DNA reads as TGTGCCAGCACCGGGACAGGGGCCTCCTCCTCACCCCTCCACTTT.

This clonotype is labeled as medium-sized. For a library built for alpha chains, this beta chain is a stray read; little rests on its size. V and J are TRBV5-1 and TRBJ2-2, with unresolved D. Germline CDR1 and CDR2: SGHRS and YFSETQ. The CDR3 is 15 residues long. Trimming removed 3 bases from V and 4 bases from J, with 13 bases in between. The CDR3 loop reads CASSWGTYATGELFF. CDR3 DNA: TGCGCCAGCAGCTGGGGTACATACGCCACCGGGGAGCTGTTTTTT.

This clonotype was observed many times. This beta chain slipped into a library made for alpha chains as a stray read, so its size is not meaningful. The CDR3 sequence is CSASQRGLTDTQYF. The CDR3, as DNA: TGCAGTGCTTCCCAGAGGGGGCTAACAGATACGCAGTATTTT. The V call is TRBV20-1, the J call TRBJ2-3; 7 nucleotides line up with TRBD1. The CDR3 loop spans 14 amino acids. Per germline, CDR1 DFQATT and CDR2 SNEGSKA (reference sequence). The trim removed 5 bases at V and 3 bases at J, leaving 8 bases unmatched.

There are many counts of this clonotype. This beta chain represents an off-target read in a library built for alpha chains; its size is of limited meaning. V usage is TRBV20-1 and J usage is TRBJ2-5; D is possibly TRBD1 or TRBD2 (5 bases each). The CDR3 contains 14 residues. Trimming shortened V by 1 base and J by 1 base, and 10 bases separated the two germline ends. CDR1 and CDR2 (germline): DFQATT, SNEGSKA (reference sequence). In nucleotides, the CDR3 is TGCAGTGCTAGAGCCGGGACCCCCCAAGAGACCCAGTACTTC. This encodes CSARAGTPQETQYF.

This clonotype has ten or more counts. A library made for alpha chains picked up this beta chain off target, so its size means little. The chain recombines TRBV14 with TRBJ2-7; 7 bases are shared with TRBD2. The germline gives CDR1 SGHDN, CDR2 FVKESK. This CDR3 is built from 15 residues. V trimming: 0 bases; J trimming: 5 bases; junction bases outside the gene matches: 7. The CDR3 sequence: CASSQDQGGSHEQYF. The CDR3 DNA is TGTGCCAGCAGCCAAGATCAGGGAGGGAGCCACGAGCAGTACTTC.

This clonotype was counted at least ten times. Since the library was made to target alpha chains, this beta chain is a stray read and its abundance is not meaningful. This chain connects TRBV20-1 to TRBJ2-3, with a tentative D call TRBD2 (5 bases). The CDR3 runs to 13 residues. V was pared by 0 bases and J by 4 bases, with 8 bases between. In germline, CDR1 is DFQATT, CDR2 SNEGSKA (reference sequence). CDR3 in amino acids: CSAREVGADTQYF. In DNA, the CDR3 is TGCAGTGCTAGAGAGGTCGGGGCAGATACGCAGTATTTT.

Many counts were recorded for this clonotype. Because this beta chain is a stray read in a library intended to capture alpha chains, its abundance should not be given much weight. CDR3 residues: CASSLRWGRGNSNQPQHF. Here the CDR3 DNA reads TGTGCCAGCAGTTTAAGGTGGGGGCGAGGTAATAGCAATCAGCCCCAGCATTTT. V and J are TRBV12-3 or TRBV12-4 and TRBJ1-5; D is perhaps TRBD1 (6 bases). This CDR3 is built from 18 residues. V was cut by 2 bases and J by 0 bases, with 17 bases left in between.

There are many counts of this clonotype. A library prepared for alpha chains yielded this beta chain as an off-target read; its size is of little meaning. The V call is TRBV5-1, the J call TRBJ2-2, with D unclear. Germline V gene data show CDR1 as SGHRS and CDR2 as YFSETQ. V was trimmed by 5 bases and J by 8 bases, leaving 7 bases between them. The CDR3 runs to 11 residues. The CDR3 bases are TGCGCCAGCAGTCTCAGGGGGGAGCTGTTTTTT. Amino acids: CASSLRGELFF.

In the case of this clonotype: The library was built for alpha chains, so this beta chain is an off-target read and its size means little. The gene calls are TRBV20-1 and TRBJ2-7; the match to TRBD1 covers 9 bases. The CDR3 has 13 amino acids. The J segment lost 5 bases and the V segment lost 5 bases, leaving 7 bases of the junction unmatched. CDR1 is DFQATT and CDR2 is SNEGSKA in the germline V gene (reference sequence). The CDR3 bases are TGCAGTGCTGGGACAGGGATGTCAAACGAGCAGTACTTC. This translates into CSAGTGMSNEQYF.

There are many counts of this clonotype. This beta chain was picked up by a library intended for alpha chains and is off target, so its count carries little meaning. J is TRBJ2-5 and V is TRBV3-1, with 15 bases fitting TRBD2. V trimming: 5 bases; J trimming: 2 bases; junction bases outside the gene matches: 6. The V gene's germline CDR1 is LGHDT and CDR2 YNNKEL (reference sequence). There are 17 residues in the CDR3. The CDR3 bases are TGTGCCAGCAGCTACGTCGGACTAGCGGGGGGGCAAGAGACCCAGTACTTC. Its protein is CASSYVGLAGGQETQYF.

As for this clonotype: In a library made to pick up alpha chains, this beta chain is a stray read with a size that means little. The J gene is TRBJ2-3, the V gene TRBV20-1, with a weak D call TRBD1 (6 bases). V dropped 5 bases and J dropped 0 bases, with 18 bases sitting between them. The CDR3 is made up of 16 amino acids. Germline CDR1 is DFQATT and CDR2 is SNEGSKA (reference sequence). The CDR3 reads CSAPNRAGVSTDTQYF. CDR3 coding DNA: TGCAGTGCTCCGAATAGAGCAGGGGTTAGCACAGATACGCAGTATTTT.

This clonotype has at least ten counts. A library prepared for alpha chains yielded this beta chain as an off-target read; its size is of little meaning. The gene calls are TRBV14 and TRBJ2-2, with D maybe TRBD2 (6 bases). V lost 8 bases to trimming and J lost 0 bases, with 22 bases between them. This CDR3 has 18 residues. In germline, CDR1 is SGHDN, CDR2 FVKESK. CDR3 nucleotide sequence: TGTGCCAGCCGTTCCGGGACTCAAAGGGTAACGAACACCGGGGAGCTGTTTTTT. Translated, it gives CASRSGTQRVTNTGELFF.

This clonotype counts as medium-sized. This beta chain appears as a stray read in a library generated for alpha chains; its size is not informative. The chain has TRBV25-1 and TRBJ1-5; D is possibly TRBD1 (5 bases). CDR1 is MGHDK, CDR2 SYGVNS, per germline. V shed 1 base and J shed 2 bases, with 6 bases lying between them. The CDR3 length is 14 residues. The CDR3 region is CASSEWGGNQPQHF. The CDR3 DNA is TGTGCCAGCAGTGAATGGGGCGGCAATCAGCCCCAGCATTTT.

This clonotype has ten or more counts. Little can be read into the size of this beta chain, an off-target read in a library designed for alpha chains. The chain is built from TRBV6-6 and TRBJ2-5; TRBD2 matches at 7 bases. V dropped 5 bases and J dropped 5; count of bases not matched to a gene: 8. CDR1 and CDR2 from the germline V gene are MNHNY and SVGAGI (reference sequence). This CDR3 contains 14 residues. CDR3 region: CASSTLGGLETQYF. The CDR3 DNA follows: TGTGCCAGCAGTACCCTGGGGGGGTTGGAGACCCAGTACTTC.

The sample holds a few counts of this clonotype. This could be a read error, since a much larger clone is one nucleotide away. Within a library made for alpha chains, this beta chain is off target, and its count is uninformative. The gene calls are TRBV28 and TRBJ2-1; no clear D. Germline CDR1 MDHEN, CDR2 SYDVKM. The CDR3 runs to 15 residues. V lost 10 bases and J lost 4, with 20 bases in between. CDR3 nucleotide sequence: TGTGCCAACACCCTCACCCGGCTGATGTACAATGAGCAGTTCTTC. This sequence encodes CANTLTRLMYNEQFF. Using reference TRBV28 and TRBJ2-1 for the parts outside the CDR3, the full variable domain is DVKVTQSSRYLVKRTGEKVFLECVQDMDHENMFWYRQDPGLGLRLIYFSYDVKMKEKGDIPEGYSVSREKKERFSLILESASTNQTSMYLCANTLTRLMYNEQFFGPGTRLTVL.

There are many counts of this clonotype. Found in a library prepared for alpha chains, this beta chain is an off-target read, and its abundance has little meaning. The rearrangement links TRBV3-1 to TRBJ2-7, with 7 bases matching TRBD1. CDR1 and CDR2 from the germline V gene are LGHDT and YNNKEL (reference sequence). The trim removed 5 bases at V and 2 bases at J, leaving 6 bases unmatched. The CDR3 has 14 residues. The CDR3 loop is CASSVRTGAYEQYF. CDR3 DNA: TGTGCCAGCAGCGTCCGGACAGGAGCCTACGAGCAGTACTTC.

Comments on this clonotype: Little can be read into the size of this beta chain, an off-target read in a library designed for alpha chains. The gene calls are TRBV5-1 and TRBJ2-7; the D is unclear. The CDR3 extends over 12 amino acids. Germline V gives CDR1 SGHRS, CDR2 YFSETQ. V was trimmed by 3 bases and J by 6 bases, leaving 10 bases between them. CDR3 sequence: CASSSAGGEQYF. In DNA, the CDR3 is TGCGCCAGCAGCTCGGCCGGCGGCGAGCAGTACTTC.

This clonotype was recorded many times. Since the library was made to target alpha chains, this beta chain is a stray read and its abundance is not meaningful. The chain uses TRBV20-1 and TRBJ1-5; D ambiguous. Germline lookup yields CDR1 DFQATT and CDR2 SNEGSKA (reference sequence). The CDR3 is 13 amino acids. V lost 6 bases and J lost 4, with 13 bases in between. CDR3 sequence (DNA): TGCAGTGCCGCCAGGACTTATAATCAGCCCCAGCATTTT. Its translation: CSAARTYNQPQHF.

There are many counts of this clonotype. Because the library targeted alpha chains, this beta chain is an off-target read whose size means little. The V and J genes are TRBV20-1 and TRBJ1-5; maybe TRBD1 (5 bases). Trimming stripped 2 bases from V and 4 bases from J, with 9 bases between. There are 13 residues in the CDR3. In germline, CDR1 is DFQATT, CDR2 SNEGSKA (reference sequence). The CDR3 DNA reads TGCAGTGCTAGATACGCAGGGAATCAGCCCCAGCATTTT. It translates to CSARYAGNQPQHF.

This clonotype was observed at least ten times. The library was designed around alpha chains, so this beta chain is a stray read whose abundance carries little weight. This rearrangement joins TRBV20-1 to TRBJ2-3; 9 bases are a match to TRBD2. The length of the CDR3 is 14 residues. Germline CDR1 reads DFQATT; CDR2 reads SNEGSKA (reference sequence). Unmatched junction bases numbered 4, after V lost 3 bases and J lost 3 bases. The CDR3 coding sequence is TGCAGTGCTAGTCTAGCGGGGTCGACAGATACGCAGTATTTT. Translating it yields CSASLAGSTDTQYF.

This clonotype has just a few counts. In a library made to pick up alpha chains, this beta chain is a stray read with a size that means little. The J gene is TRBJ2-1, the V gene TRBV20-1; D is perhaps TRBD1 or TRBD2 (6 bases each). The CDR3 consists of 13 residues. V was trimmed by 6 bases and J by 8 bases, leaving 17 bases between them. CDR1 DFQATT and CDR2 SNEGSKA come from the germline V gene (reference sequence). CDR3 residues: CSAGLARGDEQFF. The CDR3 DNA follows: TGCAGTGCCGGCCTAGCTAGGGGGGATGAGCAGTTCTTC.

This clonotype was recorded at least ten times. This beta chain is off target for a library built for alpha chains, so its abundance means little. The chain uses TRBV20-1 and TRBJ2-3; 8 nucleotides line up with TRBD2. The CDR3 has 14 amino acids. The V gene's germline CDR1 is DFQATT and CDR2 SNEGSKA (reference sequence). J was trimmed by 2 bases and V by 6 bases; bases with no gene match: 7. This CDR3 is CSAYPGGLTDTQYF. In DNA, the CDR3 is TGCAGTGCGTACCCGGGGGGGCTCACAGATACGCAGTATTTT.

On this clonotype itself: A library made for alpha chains picked up this beta chain off target, so its size means little. The chain recombines TRBV6-2 or TRBV6-3 with TRBJ2-3; D possibly corresponds to TRBD2 (7 bases). The CDR3 extends over 14 amino acids. CDR1 MNHEY and CDR2 SVGEGT come from the germline V gene. V was shortened by 5 bases and J by 2 bases, with 11 bases between the two germline ends. The CDR3 DNA follows: TGTGCCAGCAGTAGGGGGGGCGACACAGATACGCAGTATTTT. Translated: CASSRGGDTDTQYF.

In its sample, this clonotype was seen many times. Because this beta chain is a stray read in a library intended to capture alpha chains, its abundance should not be given much weight. The chain joins TRBV7-9 to TRBJ2-2; 7 bases are a match to TRBD1. This CDR3 has 12 amino acids. V was pared by 5 bases and J by 7 bases, with 1 base of the junction left unmatched. Germline V gene lookup returns CDR1 SEHNR and CDR2 FQNEAQ (reference sequence). Here the CDR3 DNA reads TGTGCCAGCAGCACAGGGGTCGGGGAGCTGTTTTTT. As protein: CASSTGVGELFF.